This paragraph reports one TCR beta chain. What it recognizes is unknown. The entry originates in a study of shared clonotypes between healthy human individuals. This CDR3 region has 17 residues. The ends were cut back, 3 bases at V and 1 base at J, with 18 bases in the middle. Germline lookup yields CDR1 LGHNA and CDR2 YSLEER. The assay was immunoSEQ multiplex PCR, and TCRdb's table has in-frame clones only and misses some. Counted here are around 500,000 clones, more than 75% occurring once; the ten biggest clones make up about 13%. Study outcomes and limitations: Blood was the only sampled material, and tissue repertoires likely differ.

The gene calls are TRBV4-3 and TRBJ1-1, with no clear D. Sequenced: PBMCs. This TCR derives from a woman aged 40 to 49 in good health. Some clones in this sample may be carry-over from other donors' samples. CDR3 nucleotide sequence: TGCGCCAGCAGCCAGAGTCTCTTCCGGCAGGAGAACACTGAAGCTTTCTTT. Translating it yields CASSQSLFRQENTEAFF.